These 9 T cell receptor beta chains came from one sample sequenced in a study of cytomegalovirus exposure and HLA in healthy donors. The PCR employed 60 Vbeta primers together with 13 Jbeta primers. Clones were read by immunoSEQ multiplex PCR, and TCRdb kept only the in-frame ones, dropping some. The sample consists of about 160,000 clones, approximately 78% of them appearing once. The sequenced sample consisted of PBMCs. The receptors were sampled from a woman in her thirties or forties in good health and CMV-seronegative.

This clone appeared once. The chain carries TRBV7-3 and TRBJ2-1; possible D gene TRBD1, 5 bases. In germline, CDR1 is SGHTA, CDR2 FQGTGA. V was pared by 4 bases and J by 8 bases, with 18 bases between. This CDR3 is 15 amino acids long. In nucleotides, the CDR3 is TGTGCCAGCAGCTCACGACTTCAGGGTCCCCATGAGCAGTTCTTC. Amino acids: CASSSRLQGPHEQFF.

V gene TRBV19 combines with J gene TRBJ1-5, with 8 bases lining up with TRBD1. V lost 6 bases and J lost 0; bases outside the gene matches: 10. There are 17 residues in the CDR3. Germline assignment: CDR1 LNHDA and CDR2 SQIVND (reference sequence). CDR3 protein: CASRRDRNLYSNQPQHF. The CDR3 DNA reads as TGTGCCAGTAGGCGGGACAGGAACCTTTATAGCAATCAGCCCCAGCATTTT.

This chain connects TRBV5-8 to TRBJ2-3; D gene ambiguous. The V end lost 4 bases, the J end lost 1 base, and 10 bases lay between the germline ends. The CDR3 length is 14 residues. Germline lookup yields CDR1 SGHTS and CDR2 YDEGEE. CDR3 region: CASSLGTGTDTQYF. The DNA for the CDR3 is TGTGCCAGCAGCCTTGGCACCGGCACAGATACGCAGTATTTT.

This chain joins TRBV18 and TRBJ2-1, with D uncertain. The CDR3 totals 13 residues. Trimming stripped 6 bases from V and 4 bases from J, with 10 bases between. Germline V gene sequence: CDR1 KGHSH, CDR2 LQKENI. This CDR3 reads CASSLDTYNEQFF. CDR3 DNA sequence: TGTGCCAGCTCCCTCGACACTTACAATGAGCAGTTCTTC.

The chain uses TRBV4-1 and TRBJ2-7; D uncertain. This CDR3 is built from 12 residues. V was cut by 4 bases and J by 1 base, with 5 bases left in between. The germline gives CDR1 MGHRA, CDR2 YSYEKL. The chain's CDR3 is CASSPGSYEQYF. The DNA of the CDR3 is TGCGCCAGCAGCCCCGGTTCCTACGAGCAGTACTTC.

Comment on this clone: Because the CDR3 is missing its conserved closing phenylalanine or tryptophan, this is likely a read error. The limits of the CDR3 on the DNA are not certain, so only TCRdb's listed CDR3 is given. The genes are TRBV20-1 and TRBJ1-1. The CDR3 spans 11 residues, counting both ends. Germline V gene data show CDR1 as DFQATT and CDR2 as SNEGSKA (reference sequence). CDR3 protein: CSARVPNRGFC.

The CDR3 DNA reads TGTGCCAGTAGTGCTCCCGGACTAGCGGGGTCTTACGGGGCCAACGTCCTGACTTTC. The encoded protein is CASSAPGLAGSYGANVLTF. J is TRBJ2-6 and V is TRBV19, with 12 bases identical to TRBD2. The trim removed 5 bases at V and 4 bases at J, leaving 12 bases unmatched. The germline V gene encodes CDR1 LNHDA and CDR2 SQIVND (reference sequence). This CDR3 contains 19 residues.

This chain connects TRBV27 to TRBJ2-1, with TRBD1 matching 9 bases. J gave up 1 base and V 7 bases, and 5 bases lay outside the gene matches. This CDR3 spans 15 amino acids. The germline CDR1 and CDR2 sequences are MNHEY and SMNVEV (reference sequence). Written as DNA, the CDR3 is TGTGCCAGCAAGGACAGGGGAGCGTCCTACAATGAGCAGTTCTTC. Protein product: CASKDRGASYNEQFF.

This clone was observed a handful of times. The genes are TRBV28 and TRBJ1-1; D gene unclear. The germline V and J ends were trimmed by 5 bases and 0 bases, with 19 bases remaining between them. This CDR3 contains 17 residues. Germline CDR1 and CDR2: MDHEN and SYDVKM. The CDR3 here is CASSTWSGVWVNTEAFF. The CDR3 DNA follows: TGTGCCAGCAGTACCTGGTCCGGGGTGTGGGTGAACACTGAAGCTTTCTTT.